These 29 T cell receptor beta chains share one sample of origin, sequenced in a study of cytomegalovirus exposure and HLA in healthy donors. Amplification used 60 Vbeta primers and 13 Jbeta primers. The data were produced by immunoSEQ multiplex PCR, yet TCRdb's version contains in-frame clones alone and is incomplete. The table shows about 120,000 clones, with roughly 67% occurring only once. The specimen sequenced was PBMCs. The receptors derive from a man between 18 and 29 years old in good health and CMV-seropositive.

The V call is TRBV6-5, the J call TRBJ2-2, with 11 nucleotides matching TRBD1. Germline V gene sequence: CDR1 MNHEY, CDR2 SVGAGI. V shed 5 bases, J shed 3 bases, and the junction held 2 bases outside the gene matches. CDR3 length: 15 residues. The CDR3 spells CASSRTGGDTGELFF. Here the CDR3 DNA reads TGTGCCAGCAGTCGGACAGGGGGCGACACCGGGGAGCTGTTTTTT.

The rearrangement joins TRBV7-2 to TRBJ2-3, with 9 bases fitting TRBD2. The ends lost 7 bases at V and 3 bases at J; junction bases unmatched: 11. This CDR3 has 16 amino acids. Germline V gene lookup returns CDR1 SGHTA and CDR2 FQGNSA. The CDR3: CASTSPTSGWTDTQYF. In DNA, the CDR3 is TGTGCCAGCACAAGTCCCACTAGCGGGTGGACAGATACGCAGTATTTT.

CDR3 loop: CASSVVAGGTGELFF. For the CDR3, the DNA is TGTGCCAGCAGTGTAGTAGCGGGGGGGACCGGGGAGCTGTTTTTT. The V call is TRBV6-1, the J call TRBJ2-2, with 11 positions matching TRBD2. V was clipped by 4 bases and J by 5 bases; unmatched bases: 3. The CDR3 spans 15 residues. CDR1 and CDR2 from the germline V gene are MNHNS and SASEGT.

The gene calls are TRBV5-4 and TRBJ2-1; 10 bases match TRBD1. CDR1 and CDR2 (germline): SGHNT, YYREEE (reference sequence). Germline trimming cut 0 bases from V and 7 bases from J; bases unmatched to any gene: 7. This CDR3 spans 16 amino acids. In nucleotides, the CDR3 is TGTGCCAGCAGCTTGGGGGGACAGGGGTCGGGGAATGAGCAGTTCTTC. This encodes CASSLGGQGSGNEQFF.

V and J are TRBV5-1 and TRBJ1-2; D is possibly TRBD1 (5 bases). The V end was cut by 4 bases, the J end by 4 bases, with 14 bases between. Germline V gene data show CDR1 as SGHRS and CDR2 as YFSETQ. The CDR3 is made up of 14 amino acids. The CDR3 DNA reads TGCGCCAGCAGCCTAGGGGAATTTGGCTATGGCTACACCTTC. Amino acid sequence: CASSLGEFGYGYTF.

CDR3 DNA: TGTGCCAGCAGTTTAGGACTGAGCTCCTACGAGCAGTACGTC. Protein product: CASSLGLSSYEQYV. The V call is TRBV28, the J call TRBJ2-7; perhaps TRBD2 as D (5 bases). There are 14 residues in the CDR3. The germline gives CDR1 MDHEN, CDR2 SYDVKM. Trimming took 2 bases from V and 0 from J, leaving 8 bases between them.

The chain has TRBV5-4 and TRBJ2-5, with 7 bases fitting TRBD1. Trimming removed 0 bases from V and 2 bases from J; junction bases left unmatched: 7. Germline lookup yields CDR1 SGHNT and CDR2 YYREEE (reference sequence). The CDR3 has 16 amino acids. In DNA form, the CDR3 reads TGTGCCAGCAGCTTGGCGACAGGGAAGGGGCAAGAGACCCAGTACTTC. Protein product: CASSLATGKGQETQYF.

The chain employs TRBV9 and TRBJ2-2; D is ambiguous. Trimming stripped 0 bases from V and 7 bases from J, with 13 bases between. From germline, CDR1 is SGDLS and CDR2 YYNGEE. CDR3 length: 15 residues. In nucleotides, the CDR3 is TGTGCCAGCAGCGTAGACCCCAACCGGTTCGGGGAGCTGTTTTTT. It translates to CASSVDPNRFGELFF.

J is TRBJ1-2 and V is TRBV6-5; no reliable D call. The CDR3 sequence is 13 residues long. Per the germline V gene, CDR1 is MNHEY and CDR2 is SVGAGI. CDR3 DNA: TGTGGCGCTAGGGAGCCTACTAACTATGGCTACACCTTC. Its translation: CGAREPTNYGYTF.

The V and J genes are TRBV6-1 and TRBJ2-2; D gene uncertain. The length of the CDR3 is 12 residues. Trimming took off 9 bases at V and 1 base at J, with 6 bases between the two ends. From germline, CDR1 is MNHNS and CDR2 SASEGT. CDR3 protein: CASNKNTGELFF. DNA of the CDR3: TGTGCCAGTAACAAGAACACCGGGGAGCTGTTTTTT.

The gene calls are TRBV30 and TRBJ1-2, with 7 bases matching TRBD1. V trimming: 1 base; J trimming: 8 bases; junction bases outside the gene matches: 16. CDR3 length equals 16 residues. CDR1 and CDR2 from the germline V gene are GTSNPN and SVGIG (reference sequence). DNA for the CDR3: TGTGCCTGGAGTGAGATGGACAGGATGGCGTTGGGCGGCTACACCTTC. Its translation is CAWSEMDRMALGGYTF.

This clone was counted a few times. The V and J genes are TRBV5-1 and TRBJ1-6, with 7 bases that match TRBD1. Germline V gives CDR1 SGHRS, CDR2 YFSETQ. The CDR3 contains 16 residues. J was trimmed by 3 bases and V by 0 bases; bases with no gene match: 3. The CDR3 reads CASSLERQGYNSPLHF. Here the CDR3 DNA reads TGCGCCAGCAGCTTGGAGAGACAGGGCTATAATTCACCCCTCCACTTT.

This clone was counted between two and nine times. V is TRBV5-6 and J is TRBJ2-1; tentatively, D is TRBD1 (6 bases). V was cut by 0 bases and J by 10 bases, with 8 bases left in between. CDR1 SGHDT and CDR2 YYEEEE come from the germline V gene. CDR3 length: 12 amino acids. CDR3 in amino acids: CASSLGGREQFF. In DNA form, the CDR3 reads TGTGCCAGCAGCTTGGGGGGGCGAGAGCAGTTCTTC. Together with reference TRBV5-6 and TRBJ2-1, the CDR3 gives the full variable domain: DAGVTQSPTHLIKTRGQQVTLRCSPKSGHDTVSWYQQALGQGPQFIFQYYEEEERQRGNFPDRFSGHQFPNYSSELNVNALLLGDSALYLCASSLGGREQFFGPGTRLTVL.

This clone was found once. The chain employs TRBV28 and TRBJ1-5; tentative D call: TRBD1 (6 bases). CDR3 length: 18 amino acids. V lost 4 bases and J 0 bases, leaving 19 bases between the germline ends. Germline loops: CDR1 MDHEN, CDR2 SYDVKM. CDR3: CASSSAGTRMDSNQPQHF. The DNA of the CDR3 is TGTGCCAGCAGTTCTGCCGGGACACGCATGGATAGCAATCAGCCCCAGCATTTT.

The chain recombines TRBV25-1 with TRBJ2-3, with 8 bases lining up with TRBD1. With 6 bases clipped from V and 0 bases from J, the junction kept 8 bases outside the gene matches. Per the germline V gene, CDR1 is MGHDK and CDR2 is SYGVNS. CDR3 length: 16 amino acids. The CDR3 DNA sequence: TGTGCCAGCAGCCTAGGCGGGACAGGCAGCACAGATACGCAGTATTTT. Encoded protein: CASSLGGTGSTDTQYF.

The rearrangement links TRBV6-1 to TRBJ1-5; D gene unclear. The CDR3 has 15 residues. Trimming removed 10 bases at V and 2 bases at J, with 18 bases between. The germline gives CDR1 MNHNS, CDR2 SASEGT. The CDR3 loop is CATLSHGSGNQPQHF. The CDR3 DNA follows: TGTGCCACCCTATCCCACGGGTCGGGCAATCAGCCCCAGCATTTT.

The V call is TRBV28, the J call TRBJ1-5, with D perhaps TRBD1 (5 bases). Germline V gives CDR1 MDHEN, CDR2 SYDVKM. This CDR3 has 15 amino acids. Trimming pared 1 base from V and 1 base from J, leaving 8 bases between. CDR3 sequence reads: CASSLSGGSNQPQHF. The CDR3 DNA is TGTGCCAGCAGTTTATCCGGGGGAAGCAATCAGCCCCAGCATTTT. Together with reference TRBV28 and TRBJ1-5, the CDR3 gives the full variable domain: DVKVTQSSRYLVKRTGEKVFLECVQDMDHENMFWYRQDPGLGLRLIYFSYDVKMKEKGDIPEGYSVSREKKERFSLILESASTNQTSMYLCASSLSGGSNQPQHFGDGTRLSIL.

The chain is built from TRBV15 and TRBJ2-1; possibly TRBD2 for D (7 bases). In germline, CDR1 is LNHNV, CDR2 YYDKDF (reference sequence). CDR3 length equals 15 residues. V lost 5 bases and J lost 2, with 13 bases in between. The CDR3 region has the DNA TGTGCCACCAGCGCGAGGGGGGGGGCCTACAATGAGCAGTTCTTC. This encodes CATSARGGAYNEQFF.

This rearrangement joins TRBV6-1 to TRBJ1-2; possibly TRBD1 for D (5 bases). Trimming removed 5 bases at V and 7 bases at J, with 8 bases between. This CDR3 region has 11 residues. Germline CDR1 MNHNS, CDR2 SASEGT. The CDR3 region is CASSYGGGYTF. For the CDR3, the DNA is TGTGCCAGCAGTTACGGGGGTGGCTACACCTTC.

The J gene is TRBJ1-4, the V gene TRBV6-4; D gene uncertain. V was trimmed by 2 bases and J by 2 bases, leaving 6 bases between them. Germline assignment: CDR1 MRHNA and CDR2 SNTAGT. CDR3 length: 14 amino acids. This chain's CDR3 is CASSDGGTNEKLFF. The CDR3 region has the DNA TGTGCCAGCAGTGACGGCGGGACTAATGAAAAACTGTTTTTT.

This chain uses TRBV5-4 with TRBJ2-3; D might be TRBD2 (7 bases). Germline values: CDR1 SGHNT, CDR2 YYREEE (reference sequence). This CDR3 region has 15 residues. The ends were cut back, 4 bases at V and 4 bases at J, with 16 bases in the middle. The CDR3 nucleotides read TGTGCCAGCAGCATCTCGGGGGGCTGGGCAGATACGCAGTATTTT. It translates to CASSISGGWADTQYF.

The chain has TRBV29-1 and TRBJ1-2; a weak D match, TRBD1 (6 bases). The CDR3 loop spans 11 amino acids. The germline gives CDR1 SQVTM, CDR2 ANQGSEA. Trimming pared 6 bases from V and 7 bases from J, leaving 12 bases between. CDR3: CSVYREGGYTF. Written as DNA, the CDR3 is TGCAGCGTCTACAGGGAGGGTGGCTACACCTTC. The full variable domain, in which reference TRBV29-1 and TRBJ1-2 provide the parts outside the CDR3, is SAVISQKPSRDICQRGTSLTIQCQVDSQVTMMFWYRQQPGQSLTLIATANQGSEATYESGFVIDKFPISRPNLTFSTLTVSNMSPEDSSIYLCSVYREGGYTFGSGTRLTVV.

The chain recombines TRBV9 with TRBJ1-2, with a possible D match to TRBD1 (5 bases). There are 15 residues in the CDR3. Trimming took 1 base from V and 4 from J, leaving 14 bases between them. Germline-derived CDR1 and CDR2 are SGDLS and YYNGEE. DNA of the CDR3: TGTGCCAGCAGCGTAATTGCGCAGGGAACCTATGGCTACACCTTC. It encodes CASSVIAQGTYGYTF. The whole variable domain, filled in from reference TRBV9 and TRBJ1-2, reads DSGVTQTPKHLITATGQRVTLRCSPRSGDLSVYWYQQSLDQGLQFLIQYYNGEERAKGNILERFSAQQFPDLHSELNLSSLELGDSALYFCASSVIAQGTYGYTFGSGTRLTVV.

V usage is TRBV5-6 and J usage is TRBJ2-2; possible D gene TRBD1, 6 bases. Germline V CDR1 and CDR2: SGHDT, YYEEEE. This CDR3 is 18 amino acids long. The V gene lost 3 bases and the J gene lost 1 base, with 19 bases spanning the gap. The CDR3 spells CASSWGSVDSKNTGELFF. The CDR3, as DNA: TGTGCCAGCAGCTGGGGTTCAGTGGACAGCAAGAACACCGGGGAGCTGTTTTTT.

This chain connects TRBV7-9 to TRBJ1-2, with a tentative D call TRBD1 (5 bases). The CDR3 sequence is 16 residues long. Trimming removed 1 base from V and 4 bases from J, with 16 bases in between. Germline V gene data show CDR1 as SEHNR and CDR2 as FQNEAQ (reference sequence). CDR3 sequence: CASSLDSWGDGYGYTF. In DNA, the CDR3 is TGTGCCAGCAGCTTAGACTCTTGGGGGGACGGCTATGGCTACACCTTC.

V usage is TRBV6-4 and J usage is TRBJ1-1; a weak D match, TRBD1 (6 bases). V was cut by 6 bases and J by 2 bases, with 16 bases left in between. Looked up from germline, CDR1 is MRHNA and CDR2 is SNTAGT. The CDR3 totals 15 residues. CDR3 sequence: CASSRQATPNTEAFF. Here the CDR3 DNA reads TGTGCCAGCAGCCGACAGGCGACACCTAACACTGAAGCTTTCTTT.

A note on this clone: The same CDR3 arises from other DNA sequences in this sample as well. The CDR3 reads CASSLGQGANSPLHF. The CDR3 region has the DNA TGTGCCAGCAGCTTGGGCCAGGGGGCTAATTCACCCCTCCACTTT. The V call is TRBV7-9, the J call TRBJ1-6, with 8 bases matching TRBD1. V lost 3 bases and J lost 6; bases outside the gene matches: 4. CDR1 is SEHNR and CDR2 is FQNEAQ in the germline V gene (reference sequence). The CDR3 has 15 amino acids.

The V and J genes are TRBV11-2 and TRBJ1-1; the D is unclear. CDR1 is SGHAT and CDR2 is FQNNGV in the germline V gene. With 1 base removed from V and 5 bases from J, the gap between germline ends came to 8 bases. The CDR3 runs 13 residues. The CDR3 region has the DNA TGTGCCAGCAGCTTAGTCCCGGGAACTGAAGCTTTCTTT. Its protein product is CASSLVPGTEAFF.

This clone has more than one count but fewer than ten. The rearrangement links TRBV28 to TRBJ2-1; 11 positions agree with TRBD1. The CDR3 runs to 15 residues. Trimming removed 7 bases from V and 6 bases from J; junction bases left unmatched: 8. Germline CDR1 and CDR2: MDHEN and SYDVKM. CDR3 coding DNA: TGTGCCAGCACCACACACGGGACAGGGGGCAATGAGCAGTTCTTC. Its translation is CASTTHGTGGNEQFF.